This T cell receptor beta chain appears in the sequencing data of a study of cytomegalovirus exposure and HLA in healthy donors. This CDR3 is built from 11 residues. Looked up from germline, CDR1 is ENHRY and CDR2 is SYGVKD. The V segment lost 5 bases and the J segment 7 bases; nucleotides outside the gene matches: 1. Findings and limits, study-wide: The authors reported that TCR beta sequences could predict HLA-A and HLA-B alleles. These predictions were accurate for most subjects in the first cohort. The listing of roughly 160 TCR beta chains classed them as cytomegalovirus-associated.

Among the donors, all were healthy bone marrow donors. At sampling all donors were nominally healthy, likely with unrecorded immune exposures. Concerning this clone: The antigen remains undetermined.

The primer mix had 60 Vbeta and 13 Jbeta primers. TCRdb's table, derived via immunoSEQ multiplex PCR, lists solely in-frame clones and lacks some. The data contain over 80,000 clones, more than 70% of them singletons. The chain uses TRBV10-3 and TRBJ1-2, with 7 bases matching TRBD1. Sequencing was done on a sample of PBMCs. The origin of this receptor is a man aged 40-55 years in good health and CMV-seronegative. Here the CDR3 DNA reads TGTGCCATCAGTAGACAGGGTGGCTACACCTTC. It codes for CAISRQGGYTF.